A selection of T cell receptor beta chains follows, all from one sample in a study of shared clonotypes between healthy human individuals. The protocol was immunoSEQ multiplex PCR, while the TCRdb copy is restricted to in-frame clones and leaves out a portion. The table records millions of clones, over 90% of them present only once. Sequencing was performed on naive CD4+ T cells from PBMCs. These receptors all stem from a man between 18 and 35 years old in good health. Some clones in this sample may be carry-over from other donors' samples. Both conserved end residues are part of each CDR3. D genes are given only for firm matches. A row's size may be missing; if present it is once, few, many or a size class.

V,J,D,size,CDR3,DNA
TRBV6-5,TRBJ1-5,TRBD1,.,CASRRTGTGEQPQHF,TGTGCCAGCCGTCGAACCGGGACAGGGGAACAGCCCCAGCATTTT
TRBV4-1,TRBJ2-2,.,.,CASSSGRGSTINTGELFF,TGCGCCAGCAGCTCCGGCCGCGGAAGCACGATTAACACCGGGGAGCTGTTTTTT
TRBV30,TRBJ1-2,.,.,CAWSVGGTSGYTF,TGTGCCTGGAGTGTAGGTGGGACATCTGGCTACACCTTC
TRBV5-1,TRBJ2-3,TRBD2,once,CASSQSVSGSSSTDTQYF,TGCGCCAGCAGCCAGTCGGTTAGCGGGAGTTCTAGCACAGATACGCAGTATTTT
TRBV5-1,TRBJ2-2,TRBD2,few,CASRGLAGQLTGELFF,TGCGCCAGCCGCGGACTAGCGGGACAGTTAACCGGGGAGCTGTTTTTT
TRBV7-2,TRBJ1-2,TRBD1,.,CASSLVGQGKGYTF,TGTGCCAGCAGCTTAGTAGGACAGGGGAAGGGCTACACCTTC
TRBV10-3,TRBJ2-2,.,.,CAISVSGLGAGELFF,TGTGCCATCAGTGTGTCAGGCCTAGGCGCCGGGGAGCTGTTTTTT
TRBV5-1,TRBJ1-4,TRBD1,once,CASRPGQKTTNEKLFF,TGCGCCAGCAGGCCGGGACAGAAGACAACTAATGAAAAACTGTTTTTT
TRBV7-8,TRBJ2-7,TRBD1,once,CASSLRQGPYEQYF,TGTGCCAGCAGCTTACGACAGGGGCCGTACGAGCAGTACTTC
TRBV7-8,TRBJ2-2,.,.,CASSLRETSGTGELFF,TGTGCCAGCAGCCTCAGGGAGACCAGCGGAACCGGGGAGCTGTTTTTT
TRBV28,TRBJ2-5,TRBD1,.,CASNRQGTVQETQYF,TGTGCCAGCAACAGACAGGGGACCGTCCAAGAGACCCAGTACTTC
TRBV28,TRBJ1-3,.,.,CASSFGGSTGNTIYF,TGTGCCAGCAGTTTTGGAGGGTCAACTGGAAACACCATATATTTT
TRBV15,TRBJ1-1,.,.,CATSRDQGITEAFF,TGTGCCACCAGCAGAGATCAGGGGATCACTGAAGCTTTCTTT
TRBV2,TRBJ2-7,.,.,CASRPDRTASYEQYF,TGTGCCAGCAGACCCGACCGGACAGCCTCCTACGAGCAGTACTTC
TRBV7-9,TRBJ1-2,.,.,CASSSREALNYGYTF,TGTGCCAGCAGCTCGCGGGAGGCCCTAAACTATGGCTACACCTTC
TRBV4-2,TRBJ2-3,.,.,CASSQDRTLPVYF,TGTGCCAGCAGCCAAGATAGGACACTCCCCGTGTATTTT
TRBV4-3,TRBJ2-5,TRBD1,.,CASSRLRTGQETQYF,TGCGCCAGCAGCCGATTGCGGACAGGCCAAGAGACCCAGTACTTC
TRBV27,TRBJ1-2,.,.,CASSLNGLGYTF,TGTGCCAGCAGTTTAAATGGCCTTGGCTACACCTTC
TRBV5-1,TRBJ2-1,.,.,CASSLDPGSYNEQFF,TGCGCCAGCAGCTTGGATCCGGGCTCCTACAATGAGCAGTTCTTC
TRBV10-3,TRBJ2-7,TRBD2,.,CAISDPGLASYEQYF,TGTGCCATCAGTGACCCGGGACTAGCGTCCTACGAGCAGTACTTC
TRBV11-2,TRBJ1-5,TRBD1,.,CASSLRTGVGQPQHF,TGTGCCAGCAGCTTACGGACAGGGGTTGGTCAGCCCCAGCATTTT
TRBV2,TRBJ2-5,.,once,CATTGWILEETQYF,TGTGCCACCACAGGGTGGATACTGGAAGAGACCCAGTACTTC
TRBV5-1,TRBJ2-3,.,.,CASSLASGFTPTDTQYF,TGCGCCAGCAGCTTGGCATCCGGCTTTACACCAACAGATACGCAGTATTTT
TRBV4-2,TRBJ2-7,TRBD2,.,CASSQVLASGINEQYF,TGTGCCAGCAGCCAAGTGTTGGCTAGCGGGATTAATGAGCAGTACTTC